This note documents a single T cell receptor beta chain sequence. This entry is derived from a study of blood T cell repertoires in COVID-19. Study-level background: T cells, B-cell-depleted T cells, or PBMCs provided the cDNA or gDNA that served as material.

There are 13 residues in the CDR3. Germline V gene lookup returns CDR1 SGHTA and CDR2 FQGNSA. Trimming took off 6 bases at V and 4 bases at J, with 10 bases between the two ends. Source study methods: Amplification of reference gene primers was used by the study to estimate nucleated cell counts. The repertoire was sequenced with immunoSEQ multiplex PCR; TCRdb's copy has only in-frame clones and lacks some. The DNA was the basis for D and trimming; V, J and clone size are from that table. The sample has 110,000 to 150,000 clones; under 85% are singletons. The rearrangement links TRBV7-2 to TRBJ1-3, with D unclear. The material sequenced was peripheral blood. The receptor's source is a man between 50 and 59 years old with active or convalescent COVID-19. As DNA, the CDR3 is TGTGCCAGCAGATACCAAGCGGGAAACACCATATATTTT. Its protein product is CASRYQAGNTIYF. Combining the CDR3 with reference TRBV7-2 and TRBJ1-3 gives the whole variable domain GAGVSQSPSNKVTEKGKDVELRCDPISGHTALYWYRQSLGQGLEFLIYFQGNSAPDKSGLPSDRFSAERTGGSVSTLTIQRTQQEDSAVYLCASRYQAGNTIYFGEGSWLTVV.